The 29 T cell receptor beta chains below all came from one sample that was sequenced in a study of siplizumab effects on memory and regulatory T cells. Measured with immunoSEQ multiplex PCR; TCRdb has only the in-frame clones, and not every one. The table records about 100,000 clones, about 94% of them present only once. Sequenced material: non-Treg CD4+ T cells sorted from blood. Receptor source: a human donor in good health.

V and J are TRBV27 and TRBJ2-3, with D uncertain. Germline V gene data show CDR1 as MNHEY and CDR2 as SMNVEV (reference sequence). CDR3 length: 12 amino acids. V lost 3 bases to trimming and J lost 2 bases, with 3 bases between them. The CDR3 loop reads CASSFYTDTQYF. CDR3 sequence (DNA): TGTGCCAGCAGTTTCTACACAGATACGCAGTATTTT.

This sequence joins TRBV6-1 and TRBJ1-1; D is unclear. Germline V gene data show CDR1 as MNHNS and CDR2 as SASEGT. The V end lost 6 bases, the J end lost 14 bases, and 19 bases lay between the germline ends. CDR3 length equals 12 residues. The DNA for the CDR3 is TGTGCCAGCAGACATAGTAGTATTCATGGGTTCTTT. Its translation is CASRHSSIHGFF.

This clone was picked up one time. The rearrangement links TRBV5-1 to TRBJ2-1, with D possibly TRBD2 on 6 matching bases. Trimming removed 0 bases at V and 5 bases at J, with 9 bases between. The germline CDR1 and CDR2 sequences are SGHRS and YFSETQ. This CDR3 contains 14 residues. The CDR3 nucleotides read TGCGCCAGCAGCTTGGGGACTAATAACAATGAGCAGTTCTTC. It specifies CASSLGTNNNEQFF.

The chain is built from TRBV2 and TRBJ1-4; D remains unclear. V dropped 4 bases and J dropped 4 bases, with 10 bases sitting between them. The CDR3 is made up of 14 amino acids. Germline lookup yields CDR1 SNHLY and CDR2 FYNNEI. CDR3 nucleotides: TGTGCCAGCAGTGGAACCCAGAATAATGAAAAACTGTTTTTT. This translates into CASSGTQNNEKLFF.

The rearrangement links TRBV7-6 to TRBJ2-5; 7 nucleotides match TRBD1. This CDR3 spans 15 amino acids. V gave up 0 bases and J gave up 5 bases; unmatched junction bases: 6. Germline CDR1 and CDR2: SGHVS and FNYEAQ. The CDR3 spells CASSLAGGAWETQYF. CDR3 DNA: TGTGCCAGCAGCTTAGCAGGGGGCGCCTGGGAGACCCAGTACTTC.

This chain links TRBV19 with TRBJ2-5, with D maybe TRBD1 (5 bases). CDR1 is LNHDA, CDR2 SQIVND, per germline (reference sequence). The CDR3 consists of 16 residues. Trimming pared 5 bases from V and 4 bases from J, leaving 20 bases between. Here the CDR3 DNA reads TGTGCCAGTAGTCCCAATAGTGGCAGGGCAGGAGAGACCCAGTACTTC. It translates to CASSPNSGRAGETQYF.

The chain uses TRBV7-8 and TRBJ2-2, with 13 bases aligning to TRBD2. The CDR3 contains 16 residues. Germline lookup yields CDR1 SGHVS and CDR2 FQNEAQ. V gave up 4 bases and J gave up 5 bases; unmatched junction bases: 4. The DNA for the CDR3 is TGTGCCAGCAGCTACACTAGCGGGAGGGGAACCGGGGAGCTGTTTTTT. The encoded protein is CASSYTSGRGTGELFF.

The chain uses TRBV27 and TRBJ1-2, with 7 bases matching TRBD1. J gave up 1 base and V 2 bases, and 10 bases lay outside the gene matches. CDR1 and CDR2 from the germline V gene are MNHEY and SMNVEV (reference sequence). This CDR3 spans 17 amino acids. CDR3 region: CASSLRSRDRNNYGYTF. The CDR3 DNA reads as TGTGCCAGCAGTTTAAGAAGCCGGGACAGAAATAACTATGGCTACACCTTC.

The chain is built from TRBV7-3 and TRBJ2-3; D uncertain. The CDR3 extends over 15 amino acids. The germline V and J ends were trimmed by 4 bases and 1 base, with 12 bases remaining between them. The germline V gene has CDR1 SGHTA and CDR2 FQGTGA. DNA of the CDR3: TGTGCCAGCAGCTCTACGAGGACCCGCACAGATACGCAGTATTTT. Its protein product is CASSSTRTRTDTQYF.

The chain is built from TRBV10-3 and TRBJ2-7; 9 nucleotides align to TRBD1. V dropped 6 bases and J dropped 0; count of bases not matched to a gene: 3. This CDR3 has 14 residues. Germline V gene sequence: CDR1 ENHRY, CDR2 SYGVKD. The CDR3 DNA sequence: TGTGCCATCAGGACAGGGGGGAGCTCCTACGAGCAGTACTTC. Translation gives CAIRTGGSSYEQYF.

The chain couples TRBV2 to TRBJ2-3, with D unclear. V was pared by 1 base and J by 12 bases, with 14 bases between. The CDR3 loop spans 13 amino acids. Looked up from germline, CDR1 is SNHLY and CDR2 is FYNNEI. CDR3 region: CASSEDYLHSQYF. Written as DNA, the CDR3 is TGTGCCAGCAGTGAAGACTACTTACACAGCCAGTATTTT. Variable domain in full (rest from reference TRBV2 and TRBJ2-3): EPEVTQTPSHQVTQMGQEVILRCVPISNHLYFYWYRQILGQKVEFLVSFYNNEISEKSEIFDDQFSVERPDGSNFTLKIRSTKLEDSAMYFCASSEDYLHSQYFGPGTRLTVL.

This chain connects TRBV5-4 to TRBJ2-3, with 7 bases fitting TRBD1. V gave up 0 bases and J gave up 2 bases; unmatched junction bases: 6. Germline loops: CDR1 SGHNT, CDR2 YYREEE (reference sequence). This CDR3 region has 16 residues. Written as DNA, the CDR3 is TGTGCCAGCAGCTTGGAAGGGGGCCCTTCCACAGATACGCAGTATTTT. This translates into CASSLEGGPSTDTQYF.

The chain recombines TRBV11-2 with TRBJ1-2, with 7 positions matching TRBD1. CDR1 SGHAT and CDR2 FQNNGV come from the germline V gene. J was trimmed by 3 bases and V by 4 bases; bases with no gene match: 8. The CDR3 loop spans 15 amino acids. In DNA form, the CDR3 reads TGTGCCAGCAGCTGGACAGGACACGGGGACTATGGCTACACCTTC. Encoded protein: CASSWTGHGDYGYTF.

J is TRBJ1-2 and V is TRBV6-5, with D possibly matching TRBD1 (6 bases). In germline, CDR1 is MNHEY, CDR2 SVGAGI. The V and J ends lost 0 bases and 5 bases respectively, with 13 bases between them. The CDR3 is made up of 15 amino acids. DNA of the CDR3: TGTGCCAGCAGTTACTCTGGGGGGCGAAGGTATGGCTACACCTTC. Its protein product is CASSYSGGRRYGYTF.

The genes are TRBV19 and TRBJ2-2; TRBD1 agrees at 7 bases. This CDR3 contains 15 residues. The germline V gene encodes CDR1 LNHDA and CDR2 SQIVND (reference sequence). After removal of 2 bases from V and 5 bases from J, the junction contained 5 bases not matched to a gene. The CDR3, as DNA: TGTGCCAGTAGTATACGTAGACAGGGTACCGGGGAGCTGTTTTTT. Protein: CASSIRRQGTGELFF.

V and J are TRBV6-1 and TRBJ1-2, with no clear D. The length of the CDR3 is 14 residues. Germline lookup yields CDR1 MNHNS and CDR2 SASEGT. With 1 base removed from V and 3 bases from J, the gap between germline ends came to 9 bases. The CDR3 DNA follows: TGTGCCAGCAGTGAAGGGCAAACTCACTATGGCTACACCTTC. Its translation: CASSEGQTHYGYTF.

The chain recombines TRBV7-6 with TRBJ2-3; 13 positions agree with TRBD2. The V gene's germline CDR1 is SGHVS and CDR2 FNYEAQ. Trimming removed 1 base from V and 4 bases from J; junction bases left unmatched: 5. This CDR3 has 17 residues. CDR3 residues: CASSLGRTSGSPDTQYF. CDR3 DNA sequence: TGTGCCAGCAGCTTAGGGAGGACTAGCGGGAGCCCAGATACGCAGTATTTT.

This chain joins TRBV5-1 and TRBJ2-5; TRBD1 matches 10 bases. Germline V gene sequence: CDR1 SGHRS, CDR2 YFSETQ. This CDR3 spans 16 amino acids. V trimming: 1 base; J trimming: 5 bases; junction bases outside the gene matches: 8. The CDR3 loop is CASSLTDRGMGETQYF. CDR3 coding DNA: TGCGCCAGCAGCTTGACGGACAGGGGGATGGGGGAGACCCAGTACTTC.

The chain combines TRBV2 with TRBJ1-3, with D unclear. The germline V gene encodes CDR1 SNHLY and CDR2 FYNNEI. CDR3 length equals 12 residues. V gave up 8 bases and J gave up 1 base, with 6 bases separating them. For the CDR3, the DNA is TGTGCCAGCGGGAGTTCTGGAAACACCATATATTTT. This sequence encodes CASGSSGNTIYF.

The chain couples TRBV9 to TRBJ1-2; 8 bases agree with TRBD1. CDR1 is SGDLS, CDR2 YYNGEE, per germline. The V segment lost 3 bases and the J segment 4 bases; nucleotides outside the gene matches: 17. CDR3 length equals 18 residues. The CDR3 coding sequence is TGTGCCAGCAGCGGTGCCGGGGGGAACAGGGGGAACCCCTATGGCTACACCTTC. Residues: CASSGAGGNRGNPYGYTF.

V and J are TRBV5-1 and TRBJ2-5, with 13 nucleotides matching TRBD2. CDR3 size: 19 residues. Germline CDR1 SGHRS, CDR2 YFSETQ. J lost 3 bases, V lost 5 bases, and 16 bases had no gene match. CDR3 protein: CASRRNRGLAGAIEETQYF. CDR3 nucleotides: TGCGCCAGCAGACGGAACCGCGGACTAGCGGGAGCCATAGAAGAGACCCAGTACTTC.

The V and J genes are TRBV28 and TRBJ1-5; D not certain. CDR3 length: 12 amino acids. Per the germline V gene, CDR1 is MDHEN and CDR2 is SYDVKM. V was trimmed by 3 bases and J by 7 bases, leaving 7 bases between them. The CDR3 loop reads CASSFYRQPQHF. The CDR3 region has the DNA TGTGCCAGCAGTTTTTACCGCCAGCCCCAGCATTTT.

The chain combines TRBV7-9 with TRBJ2-1; TRBD1 aligns across 10 bases. J lost 4 bases, V lost 6 bases, and 9 bases had no gene match. Germline assignment: CDR1 SEHNR and CDR2 FQNEAQ (reference sequence). The CDR3 has 16 amino acids. Here the CDR3 DNA reads TGTGCCAGCAGGGACATGGGGACAGGGGCTTACAATGAGCAGTTCTTC. This gives the protein CASRDMGTGAYNEQFF.

The chain combines TRBV6-1 with TRBJ1-1, with 7 bases identical to TRBD1. The junction had 8 bases not matched to a gene; V was cut back by 2 bases and J by 2 bases. The CDR3 loop spans 16 amino acids. Germline CDR1 reads MNHNS; CDR2 reads SASEGT. CDR3 bases: TGTGCCAGCAGTGAAATTCAGGGGGTGCCTAACACTGAAGCTTTCTTT. Residues: CASSEIQGVPNTEAFF.

CDR3 region: CASSTWTRYATQYF. The CDR3, as DNA: TGTGCCAGCAGCACTTGGACTAGGTATGCGACCCAGTACTTC. The chain employs TRBV21-1 and TRBJ2-5; whether TRBD2, the table's D call, matches the DNA was not checked. TRBV21-1 is annotated as a pseudogene. The CDR3 spans 14 residues.

The rearrangement joins TRBV9 to TRBJ2-7, with 11 bases matching TRBD2. Germline-derived CDR1 and CDR2 are SGDLS and YYNGEE. J lost 1 base, V lost 0 bases, and 6 bases had no gene match. The CDR3 sequence is 17 residues long. CDR3 in DNA: TGTGCCAGCAGCGTAGCAGGGGGGACTAGCGGTTCCTACGAGCAGTACTTC. It is translated as CASSVAGGTSGSYEQYF.

The rearrangement uses TRBV7-9 and TRBJ2-1; TRBD1 matches 7 bases. The CDR3 has 16 residues. In germline, CDR1 is SEHNR, CDR2 FQNEAQ (reference sequence). Trimming removed 1 base from V and 4 bases from J; junction bases left unmatched: 7. The CDR3 DNA is TGTGCCAGCAGCTTAGGGGGGACAGCGTTATACAATGAGCAGTTCTTC. Its protein product is CASSLGGTALYNEQFF.

This chain connects TRBV5-6 to TRBJ1-5; maybe TRBD1 (6 bases). The CDR3 is 16 residues long. From germline, CDR1 is SGHDT and CDR2 YYEEEE. V was clipped by 1 base and J by 2 bases, with 13 bases between them. The CDR3 sequence is CASSLRGRGGNQPQHF. DNA for the CDR3: TGTGCCAGCAGCTTGAGGGGCAGGGGAGGCAATCAGCCCCAGCATTTT. Full variable domain (remainder filled in from reference TRBV5-6 and TRBJ1-5): DAGVTQSPTHLIKTRGQQVTLRCSPKSGHDTVSWYQQALGQGPQFIFQYYEEEERQRGNFPDRFSGHQFPNYSSELNVNALLLGDSALYLCASSLRGRGGNQPQHFGDGTRLSIL.

The CDR3 region has the DNA TGTGCCAGCAGCCCCCTTACGCCGACCAGCAATGAGCAGTTCTTC. Translated, it gives CASSPLTPTSNEQFF. The rearrangement joins TRBV7-9 to TRBJ2-1; D unclear. Germline V gene sequence: CDR1 SEHNR, CDR2 FQNEAQ (reference sequence). CDR3 length: 15 amino acids. Trimming pared 5 bases from V and 6 bases from J, leaving 17 bases between.